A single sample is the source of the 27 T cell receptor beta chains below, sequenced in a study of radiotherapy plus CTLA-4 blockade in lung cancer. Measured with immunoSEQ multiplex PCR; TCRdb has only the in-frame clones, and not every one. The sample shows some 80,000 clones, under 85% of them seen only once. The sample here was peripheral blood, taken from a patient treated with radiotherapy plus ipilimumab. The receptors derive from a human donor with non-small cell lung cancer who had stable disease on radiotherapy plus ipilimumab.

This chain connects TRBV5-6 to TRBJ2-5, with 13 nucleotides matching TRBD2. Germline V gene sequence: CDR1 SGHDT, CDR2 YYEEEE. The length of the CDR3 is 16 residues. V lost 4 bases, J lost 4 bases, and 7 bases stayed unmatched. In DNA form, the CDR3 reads TGTGCCAGCAGCACTAGCGGGGGGGCCAAAGGAGAGACCCAGTACTTC. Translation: CASSTSGGAKGETQYF.

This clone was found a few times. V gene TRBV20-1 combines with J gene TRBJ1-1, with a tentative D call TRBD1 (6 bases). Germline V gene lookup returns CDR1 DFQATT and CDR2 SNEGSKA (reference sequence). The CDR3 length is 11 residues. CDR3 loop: CRATGNTEAFF. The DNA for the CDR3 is TGCAGAGCGACAGGAAACACTGAAGCTTTCTTT.

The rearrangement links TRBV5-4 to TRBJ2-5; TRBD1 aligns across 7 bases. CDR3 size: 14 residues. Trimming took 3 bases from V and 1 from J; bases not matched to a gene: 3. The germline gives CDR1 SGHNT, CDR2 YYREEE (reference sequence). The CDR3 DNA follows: TGTGCCAGCAGCTCCTGGACAGGCCAAGAGACCCAGTACTTC. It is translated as CASSSWTGQETQYF.

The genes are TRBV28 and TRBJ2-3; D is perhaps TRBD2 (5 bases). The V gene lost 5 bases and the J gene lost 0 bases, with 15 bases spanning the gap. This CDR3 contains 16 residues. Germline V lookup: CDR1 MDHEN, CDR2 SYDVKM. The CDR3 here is CASSPLERKSTDTQYF. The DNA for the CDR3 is TGTGCCAGCAGTCCCCTCGAGCGGAAGAGCACAGATACGCAGTATTTT.

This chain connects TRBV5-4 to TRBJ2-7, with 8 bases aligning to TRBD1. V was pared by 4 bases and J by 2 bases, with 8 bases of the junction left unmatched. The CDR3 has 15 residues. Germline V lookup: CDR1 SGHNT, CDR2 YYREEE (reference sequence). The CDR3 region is CASSGGRTGTYEQYF. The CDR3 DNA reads TGTGCCAGCAGCGGGGGCCGGACAGGGACCTACGAGCAGTACTTC.

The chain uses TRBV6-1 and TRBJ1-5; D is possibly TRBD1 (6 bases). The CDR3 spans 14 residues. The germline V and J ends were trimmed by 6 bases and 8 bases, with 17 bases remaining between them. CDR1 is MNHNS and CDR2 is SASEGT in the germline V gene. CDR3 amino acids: CASSLSGTQEPQHF. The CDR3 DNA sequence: TGTGCCAGCAGCCTATCCGGGACACAGGAGCCCCAGCATTTT.

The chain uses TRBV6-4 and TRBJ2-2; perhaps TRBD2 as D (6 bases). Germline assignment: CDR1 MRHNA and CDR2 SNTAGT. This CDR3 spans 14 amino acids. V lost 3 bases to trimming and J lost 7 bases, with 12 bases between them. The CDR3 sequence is CASSELPGGGELFF. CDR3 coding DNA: TGTGCCAGCAGTGAGCTCCCCGGGGGCGGGGAGCTGTTTTTT.

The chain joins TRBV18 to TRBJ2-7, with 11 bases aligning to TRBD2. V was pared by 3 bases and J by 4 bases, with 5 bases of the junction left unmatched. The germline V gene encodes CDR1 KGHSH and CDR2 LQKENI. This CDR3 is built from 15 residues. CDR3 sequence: CASSPPGLAEYEQYF. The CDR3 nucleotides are TGTGCCAGCTCACCTCCGGGACTAGCGGAATACGAGCAGTACTTC.

CDR3 residues: CAWSVGRGRTDTQYF. CDR3 in DNA: TGTGCCTGGAGTGTCGGGAGGGGTCGAACAGATACGCAGTATTTT. The chain combines TRBV30 with TRBJ2-3; 8 bases map to TRBD2. The CDR3 contains 15 residues. V lost 0 bases to trimming and J lost 3 bases; unmatched junction nucleotides: 5. The germline CDR1 and CDR2 sequences are GTSNPN and SVGIG (reference sequence).

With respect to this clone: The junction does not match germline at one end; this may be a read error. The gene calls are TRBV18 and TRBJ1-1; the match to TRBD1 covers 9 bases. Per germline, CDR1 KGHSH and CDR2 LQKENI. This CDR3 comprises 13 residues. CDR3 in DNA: TGTGCCAGCTCACCACGAGACAGGGGGGTCCCCCCGTTT. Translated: CASSPRDRGVPPF.

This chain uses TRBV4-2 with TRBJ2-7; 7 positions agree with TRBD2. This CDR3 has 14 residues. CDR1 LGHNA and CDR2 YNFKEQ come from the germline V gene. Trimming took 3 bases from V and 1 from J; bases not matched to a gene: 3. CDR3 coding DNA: TGTGCCAGCAGCCACCAGCGGGATTCCTACGAGCAGTACTTC. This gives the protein CASSHQRDSYEQYF.

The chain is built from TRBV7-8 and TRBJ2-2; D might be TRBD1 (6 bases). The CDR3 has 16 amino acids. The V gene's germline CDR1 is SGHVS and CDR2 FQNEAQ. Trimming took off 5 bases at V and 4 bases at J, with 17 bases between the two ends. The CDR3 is CASSDTGKRSTGELFF. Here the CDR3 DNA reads TGTGCCAGCAGCGATACAGGGAAGAGGAGCACCGGGGAGCTGTTTTTT.

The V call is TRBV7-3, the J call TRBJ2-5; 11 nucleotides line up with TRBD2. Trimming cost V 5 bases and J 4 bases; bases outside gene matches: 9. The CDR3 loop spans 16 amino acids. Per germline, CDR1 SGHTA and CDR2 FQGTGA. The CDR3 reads CASSITSGRVGETQYF. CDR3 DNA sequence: TGTGCCAGCAGCATTACTAGCGGGAGAGTAGGAGAGACCCAGTACTTC.

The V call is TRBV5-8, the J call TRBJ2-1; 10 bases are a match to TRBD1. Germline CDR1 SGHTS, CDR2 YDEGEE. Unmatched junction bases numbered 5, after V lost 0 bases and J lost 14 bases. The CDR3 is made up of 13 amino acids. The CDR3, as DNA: TGTGCCAGCAGCTTGGAGCGGGACAGGGGAAAGTTCTTC. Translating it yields CASSLERDRGKFF.

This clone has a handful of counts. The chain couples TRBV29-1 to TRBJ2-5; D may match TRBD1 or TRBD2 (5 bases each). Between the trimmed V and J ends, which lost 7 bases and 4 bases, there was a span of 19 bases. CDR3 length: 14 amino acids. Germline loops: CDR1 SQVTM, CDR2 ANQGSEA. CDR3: CSGTGTAARETQYF. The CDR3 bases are TGCAGCGGTACCGGGACGGCGGCCAGAGAGACCCAGTACTTC. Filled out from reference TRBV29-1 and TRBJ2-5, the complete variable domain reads SAVISQKPSRDICQRGTSLTIQCQVDSQVTMMFWYRQQPGQSLTLIATANQGSEATYESGFVIDKFPISRPNLTFSTLTVSNMSPEDSSIYLCSGTGTAARETQYFGPGTRLLVL.

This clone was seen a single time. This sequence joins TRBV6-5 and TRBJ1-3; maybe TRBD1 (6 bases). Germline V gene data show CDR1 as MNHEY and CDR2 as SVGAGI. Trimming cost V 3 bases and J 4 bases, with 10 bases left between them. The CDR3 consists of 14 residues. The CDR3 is CASSYGGRGNTIYF. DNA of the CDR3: TGTGCCAGCAGTTATGGGGGCAGGGGAAACACCATATATTTT.

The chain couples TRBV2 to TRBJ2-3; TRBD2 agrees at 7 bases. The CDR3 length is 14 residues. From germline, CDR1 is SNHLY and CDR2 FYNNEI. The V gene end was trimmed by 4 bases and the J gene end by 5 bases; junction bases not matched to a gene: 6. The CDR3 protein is CASSVRRELDTQYF. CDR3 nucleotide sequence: TGTGCCAGCAGTGTGAGGCGGGAGTTAGATACGCAGTATTTT. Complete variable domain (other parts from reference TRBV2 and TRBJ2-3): EPEVTQTPSHQVTQMGQEVILRCVPISNHLYFYWYRQILGQKVEFLVSFYNNEISEKSEIFDDQFSVERPDGSNFTLKIRSTKLEDSAMYFCASSVRRELDTQYFGPGTRLTVL.

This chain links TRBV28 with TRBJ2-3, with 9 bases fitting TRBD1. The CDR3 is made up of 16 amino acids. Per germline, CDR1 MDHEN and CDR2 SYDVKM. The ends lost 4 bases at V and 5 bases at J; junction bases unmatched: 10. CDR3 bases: TGTGCCAGCAGTTACACAGGGGGCGCGGGGGTAGATACGCAGTATTTT. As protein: CASSYTGGAGVDTQYF.

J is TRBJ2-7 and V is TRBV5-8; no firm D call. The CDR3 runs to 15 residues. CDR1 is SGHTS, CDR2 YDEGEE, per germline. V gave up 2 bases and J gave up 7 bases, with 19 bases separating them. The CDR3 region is CASSLLAQRSREQYF. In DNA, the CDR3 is TGTGCCAGCAGCTTATTGGCGCAGAGATCGAGGGAGCAGTACTTC.

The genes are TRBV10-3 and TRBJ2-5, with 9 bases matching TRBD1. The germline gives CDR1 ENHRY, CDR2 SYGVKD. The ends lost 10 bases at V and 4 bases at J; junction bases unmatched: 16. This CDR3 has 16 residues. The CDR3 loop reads CATSDPGQGVSETQYF. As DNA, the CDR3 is TGTGCCACCTCTGACCCGGGACAGGGCGTTTCAGAGACCCAGTACTTC.

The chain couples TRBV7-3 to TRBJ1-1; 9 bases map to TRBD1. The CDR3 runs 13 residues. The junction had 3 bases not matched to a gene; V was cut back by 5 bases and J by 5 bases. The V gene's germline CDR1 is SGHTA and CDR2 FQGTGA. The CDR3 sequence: CASSRDRETEAFF. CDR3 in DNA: TGTGCCAGCAGCCGGGACAGGGAAACTGAAGCTTTCTTT.

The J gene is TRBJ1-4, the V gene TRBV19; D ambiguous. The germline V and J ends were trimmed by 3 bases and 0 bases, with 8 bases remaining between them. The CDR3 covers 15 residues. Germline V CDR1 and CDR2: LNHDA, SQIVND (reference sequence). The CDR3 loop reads CASSMVGTTNEKLFF. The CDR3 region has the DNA TGTGCCAGTAGTATGGTCGGTACAACTAATGAAAAACTGTTTTTT.

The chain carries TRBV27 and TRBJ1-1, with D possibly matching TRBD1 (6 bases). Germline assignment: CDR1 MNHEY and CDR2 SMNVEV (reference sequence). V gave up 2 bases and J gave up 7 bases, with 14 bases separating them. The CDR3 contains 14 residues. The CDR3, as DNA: TGTGCCAGCAGTTTAGACAGGAGGAGGAATGAAGCTTTCTTT. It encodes CASSLDRRRNEAFF.

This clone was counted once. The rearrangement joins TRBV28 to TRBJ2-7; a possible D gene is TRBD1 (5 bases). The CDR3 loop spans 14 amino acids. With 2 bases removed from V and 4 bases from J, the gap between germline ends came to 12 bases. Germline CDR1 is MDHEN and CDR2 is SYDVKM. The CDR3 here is CASSLAAGKYEQYF. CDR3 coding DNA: TGTGCCAGCAGTTTAGCGGCAGGGAAATACGAGCAGTACTTC.

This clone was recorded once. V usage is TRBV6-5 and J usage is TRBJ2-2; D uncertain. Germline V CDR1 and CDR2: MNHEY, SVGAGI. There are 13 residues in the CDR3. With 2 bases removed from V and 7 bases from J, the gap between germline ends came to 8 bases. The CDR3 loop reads CASSYDGFGELFF. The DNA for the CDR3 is TGTGCCAGCAGTTACGACGGATTCGGGGAGCTGTTTTTT.

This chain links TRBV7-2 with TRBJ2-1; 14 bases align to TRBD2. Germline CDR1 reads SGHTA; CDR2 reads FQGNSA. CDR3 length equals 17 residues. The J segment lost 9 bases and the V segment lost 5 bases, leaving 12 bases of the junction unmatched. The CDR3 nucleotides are TGTGCCAGCAGCCCGGCCCAGACTAGCGGGGGGGCCGGTGAGCAGTTCTTC. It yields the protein CASSPAQTSGGAGEQFF. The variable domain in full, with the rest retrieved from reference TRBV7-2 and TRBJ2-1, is GAGVSQSPSNKVTEKGKDVELRCDPISGHTALYWYRQSLGQGLEFLIYFQGNSAPDKSGLPSDRFSAERTGGSVSTLTIQRTQQEDSAVYLCASSPAQTSGGAGEQFFGPGTRLTVL.

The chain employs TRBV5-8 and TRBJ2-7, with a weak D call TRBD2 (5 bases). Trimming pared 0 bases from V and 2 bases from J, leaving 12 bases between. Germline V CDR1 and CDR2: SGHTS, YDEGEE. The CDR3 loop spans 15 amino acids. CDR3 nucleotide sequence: TGTGCCAGCAGCTTGGGACATGACGGGACCTACGAGCAGTACTTC. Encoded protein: CASSLGHDGTYEQYF.